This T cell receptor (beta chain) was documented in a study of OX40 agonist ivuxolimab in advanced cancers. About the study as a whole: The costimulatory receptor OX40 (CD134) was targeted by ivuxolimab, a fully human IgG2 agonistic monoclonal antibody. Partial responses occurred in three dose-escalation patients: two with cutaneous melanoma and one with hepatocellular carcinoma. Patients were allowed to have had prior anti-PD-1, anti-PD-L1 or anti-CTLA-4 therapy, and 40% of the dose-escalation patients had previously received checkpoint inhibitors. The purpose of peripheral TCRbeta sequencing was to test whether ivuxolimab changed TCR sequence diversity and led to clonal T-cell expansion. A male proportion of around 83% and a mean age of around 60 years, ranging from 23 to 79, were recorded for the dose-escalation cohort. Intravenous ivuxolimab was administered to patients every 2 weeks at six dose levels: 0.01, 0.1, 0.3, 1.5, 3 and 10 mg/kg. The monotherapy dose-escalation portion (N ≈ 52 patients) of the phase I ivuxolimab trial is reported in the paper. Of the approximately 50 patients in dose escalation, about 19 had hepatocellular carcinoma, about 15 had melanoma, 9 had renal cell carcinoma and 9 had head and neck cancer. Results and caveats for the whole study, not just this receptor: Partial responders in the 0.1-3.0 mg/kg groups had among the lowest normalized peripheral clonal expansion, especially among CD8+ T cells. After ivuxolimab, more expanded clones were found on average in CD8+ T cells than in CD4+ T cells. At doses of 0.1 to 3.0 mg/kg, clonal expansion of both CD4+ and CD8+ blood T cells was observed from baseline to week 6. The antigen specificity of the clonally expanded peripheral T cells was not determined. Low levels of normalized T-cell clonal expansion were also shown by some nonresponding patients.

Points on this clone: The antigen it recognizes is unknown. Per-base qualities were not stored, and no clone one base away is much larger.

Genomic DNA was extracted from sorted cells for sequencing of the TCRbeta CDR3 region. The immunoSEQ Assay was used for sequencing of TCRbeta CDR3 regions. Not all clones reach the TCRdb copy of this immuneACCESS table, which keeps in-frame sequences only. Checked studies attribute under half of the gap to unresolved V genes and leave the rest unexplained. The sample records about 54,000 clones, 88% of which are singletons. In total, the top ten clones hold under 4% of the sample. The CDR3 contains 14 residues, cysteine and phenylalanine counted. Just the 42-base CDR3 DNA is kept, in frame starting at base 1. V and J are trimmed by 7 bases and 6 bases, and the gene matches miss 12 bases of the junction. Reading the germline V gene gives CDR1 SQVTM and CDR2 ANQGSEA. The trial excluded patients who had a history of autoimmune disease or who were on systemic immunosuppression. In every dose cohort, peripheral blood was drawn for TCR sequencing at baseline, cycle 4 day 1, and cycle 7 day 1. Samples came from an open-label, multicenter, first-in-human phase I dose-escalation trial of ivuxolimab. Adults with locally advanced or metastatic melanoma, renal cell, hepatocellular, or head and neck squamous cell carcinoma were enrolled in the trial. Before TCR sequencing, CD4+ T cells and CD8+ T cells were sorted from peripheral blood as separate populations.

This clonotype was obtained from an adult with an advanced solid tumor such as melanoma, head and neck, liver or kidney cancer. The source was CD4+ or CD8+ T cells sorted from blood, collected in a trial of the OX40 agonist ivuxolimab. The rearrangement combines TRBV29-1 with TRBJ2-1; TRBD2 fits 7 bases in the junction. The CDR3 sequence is CSGEGSSGLNEQFF. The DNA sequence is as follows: TGCAGCGGGGAAGGGTCTAGCGGCCTCAATGAGCAGTTCTTC.